This entry lists 6 T cell receptor beta chains sequenced from one sample in a study of shared clonotypes between healthy human individuals. The repertoire was sequenced with immunoSEQ multiplex PCR; TCRdb's copy has only in-frame clones and lacks some. The sample comprises 2 million to 3 million clones, roughly 93% of which are singletons, and 0.35% to 0.45% rests with the top ten. Sequenced input: naive CD4+ T cells from PBMCs. As to subset: CD45RA+ positively selected. These receptors all stem from a man younger than 35 in good health. Some clones in this sample may be carry-over from other donors' samples.

The V call is TRBV29-1, the J call TRBJ2-1; TRBD2 is a possible D gene (5 bases). The V end was cut by 4 bases, the J end by 7 bases, with 23 bases between. Looked up from germline, CDR1 is SQVTM and CDR2 is ANQGSEA. CDR3 length: 16 amino acids. CDR3 sequence (DNA): TGCAGCGTTGCGGGTAACCGGGGTATCTCCGGGAATGAGCAGTTCTTC. Translated: CSVAGNRGISGNEQFF.

The gene calls are TRBV6-5 and TRBJ1-2; TRBD1 matches 8 bases. This CDR3 has 12 amino acids. Trimming at V came to 5 bases and at J to 8 bases, leaving 4 bases not matched to a gene. Germline assignment: CDR1 MNHEY and CDR2 SVGAGI. The CDR3 DNA follows: TGTGCCAGCAGTCAGGACAGGGCGGGCTACACCTTC. It encodes CASSQDRAGYTF.

Only one count was recorded for this clone. The V and J genes are TRBV6-6 and TRBJ2-1; tentatively, D is TRBD2 (5 bases). Trimming took off 5 bases at V and 15 bases at J, with 20 bases between the two ends. Germline V gene sequence: CDR1 MNHNY, CDR2 SVGAGI (reference sequence). The CDR3 sequence is 13 residues long. Here the CDR3 DNA reads TGTGCCAGCAGTCCAGCCATTCCTAGCCGTAGGTTCTTC. Amino acid sequence: CASSPAIPSRRFF.

Points on this clone: Other DNA sequences of this sample code for an identical CDR3. The V gene is TRBV18, the J gene TRBJ1-1; D may be TRBD1 (6 bases). This CDR3 is 15 amino acids long. CDR1 is KGHSH and CDR2 is LQKENI in the germline V gene. V lost 2 bases, J lost 2 bases, and 12 bases lay in between. CDR3 in DNA: TGTGCCAGCTCACCAAACAGGGTAGGAAACACTGAAGCTTTCTTT. Its translation: CASSPNRVGNTEAFF.

J is TRBJ1-2 and V is TRBV11-2, with unresolved D. The CDR3 sequence is 15 residues long. V lost 0 bases, J lost 1 base, and 9 bases lay in between. Germline loops: CDR1 SGHAT, CDR2 FQNNGV. The CDR3 loop is CASSLDSLINYGYTF. CDR3 coding DNA: TGTGCCAGCAGCTTAGATTCCCTAATTAACTATGGCTACACCTTC.

The rearrangement joins TRBV19 to TRBJ2-1; D is uncertain. The length of the CDR3 is 15 residues. Germline V lookup: CDR1 LNHDA, CDR2 SQIVND (reference sequence). V lost 3 bases and J 9 bases, leaving 18 bases between the germline ends. CDR3 sequence reads: CASSIRAALTGEQFF. For the CDR3, the DNA is TGTGCCAGTAGTATTCGCGCAGCTCTAACGGGTGAGCAGTTCTTC.